Shown below are 3 T cell receptor beta chains from a single sample sequenced in a study of T-cell reconstitution after alpha-beta-depleted transplantation in children. As it was prepared, the TCRbeta library received unique molecular identifiers. TCRdb processed the PCR reads anew with MiXCR; each CDR3 protein has one entry. The sample records roughly 400,000 distinct CDR3 sequences, around 46% being singletons. The sample was PBMCs, taken before TCRalphabeta/CD19-depleted stem cell transplant. These receptors came from a girl aged 2-10 years with aplastic anemia, due to receive a stem cell transplant.

The J gene is TRBJ1-1, the V gene TRBV29-1; D unresolved. There are 14 residues in the CDR3. V was clipped by 6 bases and J by 5 bases, with 19 bases between them. The germline V gene has CDR1 SQVTM and CDR2 ANQGSEA. The CDR3: CSVTPTGEWTEAFF. CDR3 DNA sequence: TGCAGCGTCACCCCTACGGGAGAATGGACTGAAGCTTTCTTT.

The CDR3 sequence is CSAVPLDRDTQYF. CDR3 DNA: TGCAGTGCCGTCCCCCTGGACCGAGATACGCAGTATTTT. This chain uses TRBV20-1 with TRBJ2-3; the D is unclear. Trimming removed 6 bases at V and 5 bases at J, with 15 bases between. Per germline, CDR1 DFQATT and CDR2 SNEGSKA (reference sequence). The CDR3 sequence is 13 residues long.

J is TRBJ1-1 and V is TRBV3-1; D perhaps matches TRBD1 (5 bases). Trimming removed 4 bases from V and 6 bases from J, with 15 bases in between. The CDR3 length is 14 residues. Germline V gives CDR1 LGHDT, CDR2 YNNKEL (reference sequence). The CDR3 DNA follows: TGTGCCAGCAGCCTTCGTACTGAACAGGCTGAAGCTTTCTTT. Its translation: CASSLRTEQAEAFF.